A selection of T cell receptor beta chains follows, all from one sample in a study of shared clonotypes between healthy human individuals. The protocol was immunoSEQ multiplex PCR, while the TCRdb copy is restricted to in-frame clones and leaves out a portion. The sample has approximately 640,000 clones; around 90% are singletons. The sample taken for sequencing was memory CD8+ T cells from PBMCs. The receptors derive from a man aged 18 to 30 in good health. Some clones in this sample may be carry-over from other donors' samples. Both conserved end residues are part of each CDR3. Fields, in order: J gene, D gene, CDR3 length, clone size, V gene, CDR3 DNA, CDR3 protein. D genes are given only for firm matches. Clone size is shown for a subset of rows, as once, few, many or a class of expanded clone.

>TRBJ2-1|TRBD2|16|many|TRBV7-2
TGTGCCAGCAGCTGGGGACTAGCGGGAGTTGGAAATGAGCAGTTCTTC
CASSWGLAGVGNEQFF
>TRBJ2-5|TRBD1|14|once|TRBV11-3
TGTGCCAGCAGTAGTCTAGGGGGCGCCGGGACCCAGTACTTC
CASSSLGGAGTQYF
>TRBJ2-5|TRBD1|13|.|TRBV29-1
TGCAGCGCGCCAGGACAGGGTTTGGAGACCCAGTACTTC
CSAPGQGLETQYF
>TRBJ1-5|.|15|once|TRBV19
TGTGCCAGTAGTAGGGGGTGGGGGATCGAGCAGCCCCAGCATTTT
CASSRGWGIEQPQHF
>TRBJ2-1|.|12|.|TRBV6-5
TGTGCCAGCAGTTACGGAGAGGGGCCCGCGTTCTTC
CASSYGEGPAFF
>TRBJ1-5|.|16|.|TRBV18
TGTGCCAGCTCACCGGGACGGAGCAATAGCAATCAGCCCCAGCATTTT
CASSPGRSNSNQPQHF
>TRBJ2-4|.|15|.|TRBV11-2
TGTGCCAGCAGCCCAGGCGGCCTAGCCAAAAACATTCAGTACTTC
CASSPGGLAKNIQYF
>TRBJ1-2|.|14|.|TRBV27
TGTGCCAGCAGTTTTAATAAGTACAGCGATGGCTACACCTTC
CASSFNKYSDGYTF
>TRBJ2-1|.|15|.|TRBV19
TGTGCCACCCTGGGTCCCGGGAGCACCTACAATGAGCAGTTCTTC
CATLGPGSTYNEQFF
>TRBJ2-7|.|14|.|TRBV5-1
TGCGCCAGCAGCTTGGGGCAGGGTTTCTACGAGCAGTACTTC
CASSLGQGFYEQYF
>TRBJ2-3|.|15|once|TRBV9
TGTGCCAGCAGCGTAGGGGCAGGTAGCACAGATACGCAGTATTTT
CASSVGAGSTDTQYF
>TRBJ2-2|.|12|.|TRBV25-1
TGTGCCAGCAGTCTTCGTTCGGGGGAGCTGTTTTTT
CASSLRSGELFF
>TRBJ2-1|TRBD2|14|.|TRBV29-1
TGCAGCGCTGGGACTAGCGGGAGGGAGAATGAGCAGTTCTTC
CSAGTSGRENEQFF
>TRBJ1-5|.|14|.|TRBV7-9
TGTGCCAGCAGCCCCGGGGTAGGCAATCAGCCCCAGCATTTT
CASSPGVGNQPQHF
>TRBJ1-4|.|14|once|TRBV9
TGTGCCAGCAGCTCAGGGTTCGCTAATGAAAAACTGTTTTTT
CASSSGFANEKLFF
>TRBJ2-2|TRBD1|17|.|TRBV5-1
TGCGCCAGCAGCTTGGATGTGACAGGGACACCCACCGGGGAGCTGTTTTTT
CASSLDVTGTPTGELFF
>TRBJ2-7|.|14|.|TRBV5-5
TGTGCCAGCAGCTTGCAGGGTAGGCCCTACGAGCAGTACTTC
CASSLQGRPYEQYF
>TRBJ2-2|.|15|.|TRBV6-5
TGTGCCAGCAGTTACTCGACGGAGGGGACCGGGGAGCTGTTTTTT
CASSYSTEGTGELFF
>TRBJ1-2|.|15|.|TRBV7-9
TGTGCCAGCAGCTCTCCGGGAGCTCTAAACTATGGCTACACCTTC
CASSSPGALNYGYTF
>TRBJ2-3|.|15|many|TRBV5-1
TGCGCCAGCAGCTTGGGAACCAGCCTCACAGATACGCAGTATTTT
CASSLGTSLTDTQYF
>TRBJ1-1|.|12|.|TRBV28
TGTGCCAGCAGTTTATGGGGGTCGGAAGCTTTCTTT
CASSLWGSEAFF
>TRBJ2-2|.|14|.|TRBV5-1
TGCGCCAGCGGCCCGGGCCCGAACACCGGGGAGCTGTTTTTT
CASGPGPNTGELFF
>TRBJ1-2|.|11|.|TRBV21-1
TGTTCGCCTTGGGTGGGAATAGGCTACACCTTC
CSPWVGIGYTF
>TRBJ1-2|.|13|few|TRBV7-9
TGTGCCAGCAGCTTGGCCACGTCTCGTGGCTACACCTTC
CASSLATSRGYTF
>TRBJ2-3|TRBD2|15|.|TRBV7-9
TGTGCCAGCACCCACGGGGAGGGGCGCACAGATACGCAGTATTTT
CASTHGEGRTDTQYF
>TRBJ2-2|.|18|.|TRBV7-9
TGTGCCAGCAGCTTAGCCCCCCGGGGAGGGGGCTGGACCGGGGAGCTGTTTTTT
CASSLAPRGGGWTGELFF
>TRBJ1-5|.|14|few|TRBV30
TGTGCCTGGGCCCCCGAAGATAGCAATCAGCCCCAGCATTTT
CAWAPEDSNQPQHF
>TRBJ2-5|TRBD1|12|.|TRBV6-6
TGTGCCAGCAGTCCGACAGGGGCTTACCAGTACTTC
CASSPTGAYQYF
>TRBJ2-7|TRBD1|15|.|TRBV9
TGTGCCAGCAGCGCCCGACAGGGGATAGGGAACGAGCAGTACTTC
CASSARQGIGNEQYF
>TRBJ1-1|.|13|.|TRBV27
TGTGCCAGCAGTCTAACGCCCAACACTGAAGCTTTCTTT
CASSLTPNTEAFF
>TRBJ2-1|.|15|once|TRBV28
TGTGCCAGCAGTTTAGACGCAGGGCTCTACAATGAGCAGTTCTTC
CASSLDAGLYNEQFF
>TRBJ1-2|TRBD1|15|.|TRBV6-6
TGTGCCAGCAGTAACGGGGACAGGGGAAACTATGGCTACACCTTC
CASSNGDRGNYGYTF
>TRBJ2-1|.|14|.|TRBV27
TGTGCCAGCAGTTTGAGTTCTTTGGGGGATGAGCAGTTCTTC
CASSLSSLGDEQFF
>TRBJ2-3|.|15|.|TRBV6-1
TGTGCCAGCAGTGAATTTTTACGGATCACAGATACGCAGTATTTT
CASSEFLRITDTQYF
>TRBJ2-1|.|13|.|TRBV6-5
TGTGCCAGCAGTCTACGTCGGACGGAACAGCAGTTCTTC
CASSLRRTEQQFF
>TRBJ1-2|.|14|once|TRBV10-3
TGTGCCATCAGTGTTGAACAGACCGACTATGGCTACACCTTC
CAISVEQTDYGYTF
>TRBJ2-1|.|15|.|TRBV14
TGTGCCAGCAGCCAACCCCGGGACCTGTACAATGAGCAGTTCTTC
CASSQPRDLYNEQFF
>TRBJ2-1|.|19|.|TRBV6-4
TGTGCCAGCAGTGACTGGCGTTTAGCGGCGAATAGCTCCTACAATGAGCAGTTCTTC
CASSDWRLAANSSYNEQFF
>TRBJ2-5|TRBD1|14|.|TRBV7-8
TGTGCCAGCAGCTTGCGGACAGGGCAAGAGACCCAGTACTTC
CASSLRTGQETQYF
>TRBJ1-1|.|15|.|TRBV6-6
TGTGCCAGCAGTTTGGGATCTGCCATGAACACTGAAGCTTTCTTT
CASSLGSAMNTEAFF
>TRBJ2-3|TRBD2|15|.|TRBV29-1
TGCAGCGTTGAAGGGACTAGCGGGAGTACAGATACGCAGTATTTT
CSVEGTSGSTDTQYF
>TRBJ2-5|.|13|once|TRBV19
TGTGCCAGTAGCGGAAGGAAACAAGAGACCCAGTACTTC
CASSGRKQETQYF
>TRBJ2-5|.|15|.|TRBV25-1
TGTGCCAGCAGTGAATACATCACCGGAGGGGAGACCCAGTACTTC
CASSEYITGGETQYF
>TRBJ2-7|.|13|many|TRBV7-3
TGTGCCAGCAGCTTAGGGTTGGGGGACGAGCAGTACTTC
CASSLGLGDEQYF
>TRBJ1-1|.|13|.|TRBV9
TGTGCCAGCAGCGGTCGAGGGGACACTGAAGCTTTCTTT
CASSGRGDTEAFF
>TRBJ1-2|.|13|.|TRBV28
TGTGCCAGCAGTGGGACCGAAAGCTATGGCTACACCTTC
CASSGTESYGYTF
>TRBJ2-2|TRBD2|21|once|TRBV9
TGTGCCAGCAGCACTCCCCGGGCAGCGAGTATAGCGGGAGGGCCCGGCGGGGAGCTGTTTTTT
CASSTPRAASIAGGPGGELFF
>TRBJ2-7|.|17|.|TRBV11-2
TGTGCCAGCAGCTTAGATCGAATAGCAGTAGTTGGGTACGAGCAGTACTTC
CASSLDRIAVVGYEQYF
>TRBJ2-7|.|14|once|TRBV5-5
TGTGCCAGCAGCTTGGACGGACTGACGAGTGAGCAGTACTTC
CASSLDGLTSEQYF
>TRBJ2-5|TRBD1|15|.|TRBV7-8
TGTGCCAGCAGCTCGCGCCGGGACAGGGAAGAGACCCAGTACTTC
CASSSRRDREETQYF
>TRBJ1-3|TRBD1|16|.|TRBV7-8
TGTGCCAGCGAGCACGGGGACAGATCTTATGGAAACACCATATATTTT
CASEHGDRSYGNTIYF
>TRBJ2-1|TRBD2|19|.|TRBV9
TGTGCCAGCAGCGCCTACGCCGGGACTAGCGTGCCATCCTACAATGAGCAGTTCTTC
CASSAYAGTSVPSYNEQFF
>TRBJ1-3|.|15|.|TRBV27
TGTGCCAGCAGTTTAACACGATCCTCTGGAAACACCATATATTTT
CASSLTRSSGNTIYF
>TRBJ1-5|.|15|.|TRBV19
TGTGCCAGTACCTTCGGCTCATATAGCAATCAGCCCCAGCATTTT
CASTFGSYSNQPQHF
>TRBJ2-1|TRBD1|12|.|TRBV28
TGTGCCAGCAGTACAGGGGGCAATGAGCAGTTCTTC
CASSTGGNEQFF